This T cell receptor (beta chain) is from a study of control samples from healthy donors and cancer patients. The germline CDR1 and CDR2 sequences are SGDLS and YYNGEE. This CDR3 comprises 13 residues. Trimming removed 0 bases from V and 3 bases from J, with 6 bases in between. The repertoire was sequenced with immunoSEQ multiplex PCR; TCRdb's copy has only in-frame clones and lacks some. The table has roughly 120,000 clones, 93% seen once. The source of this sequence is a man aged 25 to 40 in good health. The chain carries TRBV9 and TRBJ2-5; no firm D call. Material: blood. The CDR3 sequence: CASSVGAKETQYF. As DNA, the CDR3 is TGTGCCAGCAGCGTAGGTGCAAAAGAGACCCAGTACTTC.